These 30 T cell receptor beta chains share one sample of origin, sequenced in a study of cytomegalovirus exposure and HLA in healthy donors. Sequencing was performed with immunoSEQ multiplex PCR; in TCRdb, only in-frame clones are kept and a portion is missing. The sample has under 200,000 clones, nearly 90% seen once; the top ten hold about 9.4%. The sequencing sample was made of PBMCs. Receptors originate from a woman between 18 and 30 years old in good health and CMV-seropositive.

The rearrangement links TRBV6-1 to TRBJ1-2, with D perhaps TRBD1 (5 bases). The V and J ends lost 10 bases and 3 bases respectively, with 12 bases between them. The V gene's germline CDR1 is MNHNS and CDR2 SASEGT. CDR3 size: 12 residues. For the CDR3, the DNA is TGTGCCAACCGGCGGGACGACTATGGCTACACCTTC. Translating gives CANRRDDYGYTF.

The chain is built from TRBV5-6 and TRBJ2-1; the match to TRBD2 covers 10 bases. CDR3 length equals 16 residues. Germline loops: CDR1 SGHDT, CDR2 YYEEEE. V shed 4 bases, J shed 6 bases, and the junction held 10 bases outside the gene matches. This chain's CDR3 is CASSREASGSVNEQFF. CDR3 DNA: TGTGCCAGCAGCCGCGAGGCTAGCGGGAGCGTCAATGAGCAGTTCTTC.

In regard to this clone: Other nucleotide sequences in the sample specify the same CDR3. This chain connects TRBV7-9 to TRBJ1-2; 8 bases agree with TRBD1. Per the germline V gene, CDR1 is SEHNR and CDR2 is FQNEAQ (reference sequence). The CDR3 contains 13 residues. V was clipped by 2 bases and J by 8 bases; unmatched bases: 4. The CDR3 reads CASSLIQGEGYTF. The CDR3 coding sequence is TGTGCCAGCAGCTTAATACAGGGGGAGGGCTACACCTTC.

The chain has TRBV30 and TRBJ1-2; TRBD1 is a possible D gene (5 bases). The CDR3 has 13 residues. V was trimmed by 3 bases and J by 9 bases, leaving 17 bases between them. Per the germline V gene, CDR1 is GTSNPN and CDR2 is SVGIG (reference sequence). The CDR3 protein is CAWRATGGSRYTF. The CDR3 DNA reads as TGTGCCTGGAGGGCCACAGGCGGCAGCCGCTACACCTTC.

This chain links TRBV9 with TRBJ2-7; 12 bases fit TRBD2. The CDR3 length is 14 residues. Germline loops: CDR1 SGDLS, CDR2 YYNGEE. Losses at the gene ends were 2 bases for V and 4 bases for J; bases not matched to a gene: 1. The CDR3 sequence: CASSVGLAGYEQYF. CDR3 nucleotide sequence: TGTGCCAGCAGCGTCGGACTAGCGGGGTACGAGCAGTACTTC.

This chain links TRBV5-1 with TRBJ2-1; 8 nucleotides match TRBD2. Looked up from germline, CDR1 is SGHRS and CDR2 is YFSETQ. V shed 4 bases and J 5 bases; nucleotides not matched to a gene: 8. CDR3 length equals 15 residues. CDR3 bases: TGCGCCAGCAGCCTTCTAGCGGGTTCTAACAATGAGCAGTTCTTC. Protein sequence: CASSLLAGSNNEQFF. The variable domain in full, with the rest retrieved from reference TRBV5-1 and TRBJ2-1, is KAGVTQTPRYLIKTRGQQVTLSCSPISGHRSVSWYQQTPGQGLQFLFEYFSETQRNKGNFPGRFSGRQFSNSRSEMNVSTLELGDSALYLCASSLLAGSNNEQFFGPGTRLTVL.

In nucleotides, the CDR3 is TGTGCCAGCAGCCCTCTTGGAGGACTAGCGGAATACTACGAGCAGTACTTC. This gives the protein CASSPLGGLAEYYEQYF. This rearrangement joins TRBV16 to TRBJ2-7; 10 bases align to TRBD2. The trim removed 4 bases at V and 3 bases at J, leaving 12 bases unmatched. Germline V gene sequence: CDR1 KGHSY, CDR2 FQNENV. This CDR3 is built from 17 residues.

The gene calls are TRBV27 and TRBJ2-1; D gene unclear. Trimming pared 6 bases from V and 7 bases from J, leaving 10 bases between. Germline V lookup: CDR1 MNHEY, CDR2 SMNVEV (reference sequence). The CDR3 extends over 12 amino acids. The CDR3: CASRTSRNEQFF. The CDR3 nucleotides read TGTGCCAGCAGAACAAGCAGGAATGAGCAGTTCTTC.

The J gene is TRBJ2-7, the V gene TRBV4-1; D perhaps matches TRBD2 (6 bases). The CDR3 is 16 amino acids. Germline V gene lookup returns CDR1 MGHRA and CDR2 YSYEKL. Trimming took 3 bases from V and 0 from J, leaving 15 bases between them. In DNA form, the CDR3 reads TGCGCCAGCAGCCATGTTAGCGGACTACGCTCCTACGAGCAGTACTTC. Translating gives CASSHVSGLRSYEQYF.

This clone has just a few counts. The chain employs TRBV27 and TRBJ1-2; D unclear. Between the trimmed V and J ends, which lost 4 bases and 5 bases, there was a span of 8 bases. This CDR3 is 12 amino acids long. Germline V lookup: CDR1 MNHEY, CDR2 SMNVEV (reference sequence). CDR3: CASSWPNYGYTF. CDR3 coding DNA: TGTGCCAGCAGTTGGCCGAATTATGGCTACACCTTC.

This rearrangement joins TRBV5-4 to TRBJ2-5, with 8 positions matching TRBD1. Trimming at V came to 2 bases and at J to 5 bases, leaving 8 bases not matched to a gene. Germline V gene data show CDR1 as SGHNT and CDR2 as YYREEE (reference sequence). This CDR3 spans 15 amino acids. CDR3 bases: TGTGCCAGCAGCTTAGCAGGGGGCGCGGGGGAGACCCAGTACTTC. Encoded protein: CASSLAGGAGETQYF.

In the case of this clone: The junction departs from the called germline gene at one end, perhaps through a read error. The chain links TRBV7-7 to TRBJ1-1; unclear D gene. This CDR3 spans 13 amino acids. The germline V gene encodes CDR1 SSHAT and CDR2 FNYEAQ (reference sequence). CDR3 loop: CASSQEGNTEAFF. CDR3 sequence (DNA): TGTGCTAGCAGTCAGGAAGGGAACACTGAAGCTTTCTTT.

This clone appeared a few times. J is TRBJ2-1 and V is TRBV6-5; weak D call: TRBD2 (6 bases). Trimming pared 2 bases from V and 3 bases from J, leaving 11 bases between. CDR3 length: 15 amino acids. Looked up from germline, CDR1 is MNHEY and CDR2 is SVGAGI. The CDR3 DNA sequence: TGTGCCAGCAGTTACGGAGGGGAGAACTACAATGAGCAGTTCTTC. This sequence encodes CASSYGGENYNEQFF.

CDR3 DNA: TGCGCCAGCAGCCAAGTGTTTGGAGCCGGAATCCTTCAGCCCCAGCATTTT. Translated: CASSQVFGAGILQPQHF. The J gene is TRBJ1-5, the V gene TRBV4-3; D remains unclear. This CDR3 region has 17 residues. Germline CDR1 reads LGHNA; CDR2 reads YSLEER. Between the trimmed V and J ends, which lost 1 base and 6 bases, there was a span of 19 bases.

This sequence joins TRBV12-5 and TRBJ2-5, with a tentative D call TRBD2 (6 bases). The V and J ends lost 4 bases and 2 bases respectively, with 11 bases between them. This CDR3 has 14 residues. Germline loops: CDR1 LGHNT, CDR2 FRNRAP. The CDR3 nucleotides are TGTGCTAGTGGTTGGGGGGTAGGTCAAGAGACCCAGTACTTC. It encodes CASGWGVGQETQYF.

The chain combines TRBV27 with TRBJ2-1; a weak D match, TRBD2 (6 bases). This CDR3 has 13 amino acids. The germline V gene has CDR1 MNHEY and CDR2 SMNVEV (reference sequence). V was clipped by 8 bases and J by 6 bases, with 14 bases between them. The CDR3 reads CASRDSGGNEQFF. CDR3 sequence (DNA): TGTGCCAGCCGGGACTCTGGGGGCAATGAGCAGTTCTTC.

This clone was observed a few times. The chain carries TRBV29-1 and TRBJ2-1, with TRBD1 matching 7 bases. The CDR3 loop spans 13 amino acids. Looked up from germline, CDR1 is SQVTM and CDR2 is ANQGSEA. V lost 7 bases and J lost 0; bases outside the gene matches: 3. The CDR3 reads CSGTGSSYNEQFF. In nucleotides, the CDR3 is TGCAGCGGGACAGGTAGCTCCTACAATGAGCAGTTCTTC.

In regard to this clone: No DNA is shown, since the ends of the CDR3 on it are uncertain; the CDR3 is the one TCRdb lists. The chain has TRBV19 and TRBJ2-3; the table gives TRBD2 as D, unverified against the DNA. The germline CDR1 and CDR2 sequences are LNHDA and SQIVND (reference sequence). 18 amino acids form the CDR3, both terminal residues included. The CDR3: CASSILAGTSGSPDTQYF.

This chain links TRBV7-9 with TRBJ1-4, with a tentative D call TRBD1 (5 bases). The V end was cut by 1 base, the J end by 4 bases, with 10 bases between. The CDR3 consists of 15 residues. The germline CDR1 and CDR2 sequences are SEHNR and FQNEAQ (reference sequence). CDR3 coding DNA: TGTGCCAGCAGCTTAGAAGGGGCTGGTAATGAAAAACTGTTTTTT. Translated: CASSLEGAGNEKLFF.

J is TRBJ2-6 and V is TRBV19, with TRBD1 matching 7 bases. This CDR3 has 17 amino acids. V lost 7 bases and J lost 0; bases outside the gene matches: 9. Germline V lookup: CDR1 LNHDA, CDR2 SQIVND (reference sequence). The CDR3 DNA follows: TGTGCCAGTAATAGACAGGGCCCCTCCTCTGGGGCCAACGTCCTGACTTTC. This codes for CASNRQGPSSGANVLTF. Full variable domain (remainder filled in from reference TRBV19 and TRBJ2-6): DGGITQSPKYLFRKEGQNVTLSCEQNLNHDAMYWYRQDPGQGLRLIYYSQIVNDFQKGDIAEGYSVSREKKESFPLTVTSAQKNPTAFYLCASNRQGPSSGANVLTFGAGSRLTVL.

This clone appeared a single time. V usage is TRBV19 and J usage is TRBJ2-1, with TRBD1 matching over 9 bases. Losses at the gene ends were 5 bases for V and 9 bases for J; bases not matched to a gene: 5. Germline CDR1 reads LNHDA; CDR2 reads SQIVND (reference sequence). This CDR3 is 13 amino acids long. Written as DNA, the CDR3 is TGTGCCAGTAGTTTCACAGGGGGCGGTGAGCAGTTCTTC. This encodes CASSFTGGGEQFF.

The chain joins TRBV6-1 to TRBJ2-7; TRBD2 is a possible D gene (6 bases). The ends were cut back, 1 base at V and 9 bases at J, with 16 bases in the middle. The CDR3 is 14 residues long. CDR1 and CDR2 (germline): MNHNS, SASEGT. In nucleotides, the CDR3 is TGTGCCAGCAGTGAAGATGGAGGGACTCGGCCGCAGTACTTC. It translates to CASSEDGGTRPQYF.

This sequence joins TRBV5-1 and TRBJ1-1; the match to TRBD1 covers 7 bases. Germline V gives CDR1 SGHRS, CDR2 YFSETQ. The CDR3 runs 13 residues. V lost 7 bases and J lost 1; bases outside the gene matches: 4. The CDR3 DNA sequence: TGCGCCAGCGGAGGGACAGCGAACACTGAAGCTTTCTTT. It codes for CASGGTANTEAFF.

This rearrangement joins TRBV2 to TRBJ2-3, with D tentatively TRBD2 (8 bases). This CDR3 region has 16 residues. Looked up from germline, CDR1 is SNHLY and CDR2 is FYNNEI. V lost 7 bases to trimming and J lost 5 bases, with 22 bases between them. CDR3 DNA: TGTGCCAGCATAGGGGGCGGGGGGCCTGGTCTAGATACGCAGTATTTT. This codes for CASIGGGGPGLDTQYF.

The chain employs TRBV29-1 and TRBJ1-2; 8 bases are a match to TRBD1. In germline, CDR1 is SQVTM, CDR2 ANQGSEA. J was trimmed by 0 bases and V by 7 bases; bases with no gene match: 4. The CDR3 length is 13 residues. This chain's CDR3 is CSAQTGANYGYTF. The CDR3 DNA sequence: TGCAGCGCCCAGACAGGGGCTAACTATGGCTACACCTTC.

The gene calls are TRBV2 and TRBJ2-7, with 10 nucleotides matching TRBD1. Germline V gene sequence: CDR1 SNHLY, CDR2 FYNNEI. CDR3 length equals 14 residues. Trimming took 8 bases from V and 3 from J; bases not matched to a gene: 7. The CDR3 reads CASVRGQGGYEQYF. The CDR3 bases are TGTGCCAGCGTGAGAGGACAGGGGGGCTACGAGCAGTACTTC.

The chain recombines TRBV18 with TRBJ1-2; 10 bases are shared with TRBD1. The CDR3 consists of 13 residues. The trim removed 6 bases at V and 6 bases at J, leaving 4 bases unmatched. The germline V gene has CDR1 KGHSH and CDR2 LQKENI. The CDR3 DNA follows: TGTGCCAGCTCGACCGGGACAGGGGATGGCTACACCTTC. Protein product: CASSTGTGDGYTF.

V usage is TRBV5-1 and J usage is TRBJ1-3; 7 positions agree with TRBD1. CDR3 size: 15 residues. CDR1 and CDR2 from the germline V gene are SGHRS and YFSETQ. V lost 5 bases, J lost 0 bases, and 5 bases stayed unmatched. This chain's CDR3 is CASRRDSNSGNTIYF. The CDR3 region has the DNA TGCGCCAGCAGGAGGGACAGCAACTCTGGAAACACCATATATTTT.

The chain carries TRBV7-9 and TRBJ2-1; 12 bases match TRBD2. Germline CDR1 SEHNR, CDR2 FQNEAQ (reference sequence). V was clipped by 6 bases and J by 8 bases; unmatched bases: 5. This CDR3 is built from 14 residues. CDR3 in amino acids: CASSRTSGTYEQFF. CDR3 DNA: TGTGCCAGCAGTCGGACTAGCGGGACATATGAGCAGTTCTTC.

V gene TRBV27 combines with J gene TRBJ2-7; 8 bases map to TRBD2. Germline values: CDR1 MNHEY, CDR2 SMNVEV (reference sequence). With V trimmed by 6 bases and J by 3 bases, 10 bases remained unmatched. The CDR3 contains 15 residues. CDR3 DNA: TGTGCCAGCAGACAGCCTCGGGGGGGACTCTACGAGCAGTACTTC. Translation gives CASRQPRGGLYEQYF.